These 29 T cell receptor beta chains share one sample of origin, sequenced in a study of shared clonotypes between healthy human individuals. Repertoires were generated with immunoSEQ multiplex PCR, while TCRdb's copy carries only in-frame clones and drops some. The table lists 950,000 to 1,100,000 clones, under 80% of them singletons. Sequencing was done on a sample of memory CD4+ T cells sorted from blood. Noted subset: CD45RA-negative fraction. The receptors shown here come from a man between 18 and 29 years old in good health.

The chain employs TRBV19 and TRBJ1-4; no clear D gene. Germline V gives CDR1 LNHDA, CDR2 SQIVND (reference sequence). The CDR3 covers 15 residues. V lost 0 bases to trimming and J lost 5 bases, with 10 bases between them. The CDR3 reads CASSIEGRKNEKLFF. The DNA of the CDR3 is TGTGCCAGTAGTATAGAAGGACGGAAGAATGAAAAACTGTTTTTT.

The chain couples TRBV5-4 to TRBJ1-1, with D maybe TRBD1 (6 bases). Trimming removed 4 bases from V and 4 bases from J, with 14 bases in between. CDR1 is SGHNT, CDR2 YYREEE, per germline (reference sequence). The CDR3 sequence is 14 residues long. This CDR3 is CASSPDRRSTEAFF. The CDR3 DNA sequence: TGTGCCAGCAGCCCCGACAGGCGGAGCACTGAAGCTTTCTTT.

This chain uses TRBV5-6 with TRBJ2-2, with TRBD2 as a possible D gene (5 bases). This CDR3 region has 16 residues. Germline lookup yields CDR1 SGHDT and CDR2 YYEEEE. V was clipped by 2 bases and J by 4 bases, with 15 bases between them. CDR3 nucleotides: TGTGCCAGCAGCTTTCGAGGGCGAAAGATCACCGGGGAGCTGTTTTTT. As protein: CASSFRGRKITGELFF.

The chain employs TRBV30 and TRBJ1-6; D gene ambiguous. Trimming cost V 0 bases and J 7 bases, with 7 bases left between them. Looked up from germline, CDR1 is GTSNPN and CDR2 is SVGIG (reference sequence). The CDR3 has 13 amino acids. This CDR3 reads CAWSVQSNSPLHF. Here the CDR3 DNA reads TGTGCCTGGAGTGTCCAGTCCAATTCACCCCTCCACTTT. Based on the CDR3 plus reference TRBV30 and TRBJ1-6, the full variable domain is SQTIHQWPATLVQPVGSPLSLECTVEGTSNPNLYWYRQAAGRGLQLLFYSVGIGQISSEVPQNLSASRPQDRQFILSSKKLLLSDSGFYLCAWSVQSNSPLHFGNGTRLTVT.

CDR3 nucleotides: TGTGCCATCAGTGAGTCGGGGTTCGGGACGCTACAACTAGAGCAGTACTTC. It is translated as CAISESGFGTLQLEQYF. The V call is TRBV10-3, the J call TRBJ2-7; possibly TRBD1 or TRBD2 for D (5 bases each). Germline loops: CDR1 ENHRY, CDR2 SYGVKD. Between the trimmed V and J ends, which lost 0 bases and 7 bases, there was a span of 22 bases. This CDR3 is 17 amino acids long.

The CDR3 nucleotides read TGTGCCAGCAGCCAAGTGAGGTTTACCGACAGAAGATACAATGAGCAGTTCTTC. It yields the protein CASSQVRFTDRRYNEQFF. The rearrangement uses TRBV14 and TRBJ2-1, with D perhaps matching TRBD1 (5 bases). V was shortened by 1 base and J by 4 bases, with 20 bases between the two germline ends. Looked up from germline, CDR1 is SGHDN and CDR2 is FVKESK. This CDR3 spans 18 amino acids.

The V call is TRBV5-4, the J call TRBJ2-2, with D maybe TRBD2 (7 bases). Germline V gene lookup returns CDR1 SGHNT and CDR2 YYREEE (reference sequence). The length of the CDR3 is 13 residues. V lost 4 bases to trimming and J lost 7 bases, with 11 bases between them. The chain's CDR3 is CASSRGGGGELFF. The CDR3, as DNA: TGTGCCAGCAGCCGAGGGGGGGGCGGGGAGCTGTTTTTT.

The V and J genes are TRBV2 and TRBJ2-7; no firm D call. Between the trimmed V and J ends, which lost 7 bases and 0 bases, there was a span of 16 bases. The CDR3 length is 15 residues. Germline CDR1 is SNHLY and CDR2 is FYNNEI. The CDR3 nucleotides read TGTGCCAGCAAGGCTTCAGGTTCGAGCTCCTACGAGCAGTACTTC. This encodes CASKASGSSSYEQYF.

This chain links TRBV2 with TRBJ1-1; D ambiguous. The V end was cut by 7 bases, the J end by 6 bases, with 12 bases between. CDR3 length: 12 residues. The germline V gene encodes CDR1 SNHLY and CDR2 FYNNEI. As DNA, the CDR3 is TGTGCCAGCACCGCGGCACTTGCTGAAGCTTTCTTT. This sequence encodes CASTAALAEAFF.

On this clone: Other DNA sequences of this sample code for an identical CDR3. The CDR3 DNA reads as TGCGCCAGCAGCCAAGACCCGGGAGCGAGAGAGACCCAGTACTTC. Its translation: CASSQDPGARETQYF. This chain uses TRBV4-3 with TRBJ2-5; D might be TRBD2 (6 bases). Germline V lookup: CDR1 LGHNA, CDR2 YSLEER. The CDR3 length is 15 residues. The germline V and J ends were trimmed by 0 bases and 4 bases, with 12 bases remaining between them.

The rearrangement uses TRBV7-2 and TRBJ2-7, with D unresolved. The CDR3 has 14 residues. V lost 5 bases, J lost 0 bases, and 11 bases lay in between. Germline V lookup: CDR1 SGHTA, CDR2 FQGNSA. CDR3 region: CASSPSWGSYEQYF. The DNA of the CDR3 is TGTGCCAGCAGCCCCTCATGGGGCTCCTACGAGCAGTACTTC.

The CDR3 DNA reads TGTGCCAGTTCAGGGGCCTCGAATGAAAAACTGTTTTTT. Translated, it gives CASSGASNEKLFF. V and J are TRBV6-6 and TRBJ1-4, with D possibly being TRBD1 (6 bases). Germline CDR1 is MNHNY and CDR2 is SVGAGI (reference sequence). This CDR3 has 13 residues. V lost 9 bases and J lost 5, with 13 bases in between.

J is TRBJ2-3 and V is TRBV28, with D tentatively TRBD2 (6 bases). The CDR3 totals 15 residues. Germline CDR1 reads MDHEN; CDR2 reads SYDVKM. The V gene lost 6 bases and the J gene lost 2 bases, with 15 bases spanning the gap. The CDR3 region has the DNA TGTGCCAGCAGCGGGACGGGACTTCTCACAGATACGCAGTATTTT. Translating gives CASSGTGLLTDTQYF.

The chain couples TRBV11-2 to TRBJ1-3, with D perhaps matching TRBD1 (6 bases). Germline assignment: CDR1 SGHAT and CDR2 FQNNGV. The CDR3 contains 15 residues. Between the trimmed V and J ends, which lost 5 bases and 2 bases, there was a span of 13 bases. CDR3 region: CASSQGGGTGNTIYF. CDR3 sequence (DNA): TGTGCCAGCAGCCAAGGGGGGGGAACTGGAAACACCATATATTTT.

The rearrangement joins TRBV2 to TRBJ1-1; 9 nucleotides agree with TRBD1. V was pared by 7 bases and J by 6 bases, with 6 bases of the junction left unmatched. Germline CDR1 is SNHLY and CDR2 is FYNNEI. The CDR3 extends over 13 amino acids. The CDR3 spells CASTGTGKAEAFF. In nucleotides, the CDR3 is TGTGCCAGCACCGGGACAGGGAAGGCTGAAGCTTTCTTT.

V usage is TRBV2 and J usage is TRBJ2-5; tentative D call: TRBD2 (7 bases). The V gene's germline CDR1 is SNHLY and CDR2 FYNNEI. This CDR3 is built from 15 residues. CDR3 bases: TGTGCAGGGGGGGACATTCTTTACTCGAGCTACGTGCAGTACTTC. Translating gives CAGGDILYSSYVQYF.

The V gene is TRBV7-6, the J gene TRBJ1-1; 11 bases line up with TRBD1. The CDR3 is made up of 18 amino acids. The V gene's germline CDR1 is SGHVS and CDR2 FNYEAQ. With 1 base clipped from V and 0 bases from J, the junction kept 7 bases outside the gene matches. The CDR3 region is CASSLVAGQGGLNTEAFF. In DNA, the CDR3 is TGTGCCAGCAGCTTAGTCGCGGGACAGGGGGGTTTGAACACTGAAGCTTTCTTT.

This clone has just a few counts. The chain couples TRBV7-8 to TRBJ2-3; no clear D gene. V was shortened by 5 bases and J by 2 bases, with 5 bases between the two germline ends. The length of the CDR3 is 12 residues. Per germline, CDR1 SGHVS and CDR2 FQNEAQ. The CDR3 protein is CASSPHTDTQYF. Here the CDR3 DNA reads TGTGCCAGCAGCCCCCACACAGATACGCAGTATTTT. The full variable domain, rest sourced from reference TRBV7-8 and TRBJ2-3, is GAGVSQSPRYKVAKRGQDVALRCDPISGHVSLFWYQQALGQGPEFLTYFQNEAQLDKSGLPSDRFFAERPEGSVSTLKIQRTQQEDSAVYLCASSPHTDTQYFGPGTRLTVL.

The gene calls are TRBV4-1 and TRBJ2-3, with unresolved D. Deletions cut 3 bases from V and 0 bases from J, with 7 bases between. The CDR3 has 14 amino acids. Per germline, CDR1 MGHRA and CDR2 YSYEKL. The CDR3 coding sequence is TGCGCCAGCAGCCATGAGTGGAGCACAGATACGCAGTATTTT. Amino acids: CASSHEWSTDTQYF.

The chain is built from TRBV5-1 and TRBJ2-5; D is possibly TRBD2 (5 bases). The V and J ends lost 5 bases and 2 bases respectively, with 19 bases between them. The CDR3 length is 16 residues. In germline, CDR1 is SGHRS, CDR2 YFSETQ. The DNA for the CDR3 is TGCGCCAGCAGTCCCAATCCGGGGAGTCGGCAAGAGACCCAGTACTTC. The encoded protein is CASSPNPGSRQETQYF. The full variable domain, completed using reference TRBV5-1 and TRBJ2-5, is KAGVTQTPRYLIKTRGQQVTLSCSPISGHRSVSWYQQTPGQGLQFLFEYFSETQRNKGNFPGRFSGRQFSNSRSEMNVSTLELGDSALYLCASSPNPGSRQETQYFGPGTRLLVL.

The chain recombines TRBV6-6 with TRBJ2-7; 8 bases match TRBD2. The CDR3 length is 16 residues. Germline CDR1 MNHNY, CDR2 SVGAGI (reference sequence). With V trimmed by 3 bases and J by 0 bases, 7 bases remained unmatched. The CDR3 nucleotides read TGTGCCAGCAGTTATCCGGGCGGGGGGCACTCCTACGAGCAGTACTTC. It encodes CASSYPGGGHSYEQYF.

This clone was detected only a few times. The rearrangement links TRBV13 to TRBJ1-2; 7 nucleotides line up with TRBD1. V lost 5 bases to trimming and J lost 7 bases; unmatched junction nucleotides: 7. This CDR3 is built from 13 residues. The germline CDR1 and CDR2 sequences are PRHDT and FYEKMQ (reference sequence). This chain's CDR3 is CASSRDRDRGYTF. As DNA, the CDR3 is TGTGCCAGCAGCCGTGACAGGGATCGTGGCTACACCTTC.

The gene calls are TRBV4-3 and TRBJ2-1; D not resolved. V was cut by 5 bases and J by 14 bases, with 22 bases left in between. CDR1 and CDR2 (germline): LGHNA, YSLEER. The CDR3 length is 14 residues. The CDR3 DNA is TGCGCCAGCAGCTTGGGAACTATAAATTCTGCGGAGTTCTTC. Translating it yields CASSLGTINSAEFF.

There are many counts of this clone. At the DNA level, this CDR3 is encoded by other sequences in the same sample as well. The genes are TRBV30 and TRBJ2-7; unclear D gene. CDR1 is GTSNPN, CDR2 SVGIG, per germline (reference sequence). The CDR3 sequence is 12 residues long. Trimming cost V 3 bases and J 1 base, with 7 bases left between them. DNA of the CDR3: TGTGCCTGGAGGGGCCTTTCCTACGAGCAGTACTTC. This codes for CAWRGLSYEQYF.

This rearrangement joins TRBV28 to TRBJ2-1, with TRBD2 identical over 9 bases. Germline V gives CDR1 MDHEN, CDR2 SYDVKM. This CDR3 has 16 residues. V was clipped by 5 bases and J by 4 bases; unmatched bases: 9. The CDR3 sequence is CASSRRGSGGYNEQFF. Here the CDR3 DNA reads TGTGCCAGCAGTCGACGTGGTAGCGGGGGTTACAATGAGCAGTTCTTC.

This chain's CDR3 is CSVAQGAGGNYGYTF. The DNA of the CDR3 is TGCAGCGTTGCTCAGGGGGCAGGAGGGAACTATGGCTACACCTTC. V and J are TRBV29-1 and TRBJ1-2, with TRBD1 identical over 8 bases. V dropped 4 bases and J dropped 2; count of bases not matched to a gene: 9. There are 15 residues in the CDR3. In germline, CDR1 is SQVTM, CDR2 ANQGSEA.

Only one count was recorded for this clone. The chain is built from TRBV5-1 and TRBJ1-1; TRBD1 aligns across 9 bases. Looked up from germline, CDR1 is SGHRS and CDR2 is YFSETQ. Trimming took 3 bases from V and 8 from J; bases not matched to a gene: 5. CDR3 length equals 13 residues. Written as DNA, the CDR3 is TGCGCCAGCAGCTCGGAAGGGACAGGGGAAGCTTTCTTT. Protein sequence: CASSSEGTGEAFF.

The chain links TRBV13 to TRBJ2-5; possibly TRBD1 or TRBD2 for D (6 bases each). V lost 5 bases and J lost 4, with 11 bases in between. Germline V gene data show CDR1 as PRHDT and CDR2 as FYEKMQ (reference sequence). The CDR3 totals 13 residues. The CDR3 DNA is TGTGCCAGCAGCATCCCGGGGGCAGAGACCCAGTACTTC. It yields the protein CASSIPGAETQYF.

The chain has TRBV4-3 and TRBJ2-7, with D tentatively TRBD1 (6 bases). This CDR3 is built from 15 residues. The germline V and J ends were trimmed by 4 bases and 4 bases, with 17 bases remaining between them. CDR1 is LGHNA, CDR2 YSLEER, per germline. Here the CDR3 reads CASSPPRDKLYEQYF. CDR3 coding DNA: TGCGCCAGCAGCCCTCCGAGGGACAAACTTTACGAGCAGTACTTC.